The present T cell receptor (beta chain) was sequenced within a study of T cells in Graves' hyperthyroidism and ophthalmopathy. Study-level information: The authors collected peripheral blood at initial diagnosis, before any treatment. Whole-study results and caveats: Most thyroid clonotypes with frequency above 0.001 were detected in blood.

This clonotype was observed a single time. Its antigen is still unknown. Amplification of TCR beta CDR3 regions was performed using RNA transcripts as template. An initial round of RT-PCR targeting the TCR CDR3 relied on the HTBI primer set. TCRdb independently ran MiXCR on the multiplex PCR reads; one entry per CDR3 protein. This sample yields 200,000 to 300,000 distinct CDR3 sequences, of which over 15% are seen a single time; around 28% belongs to the top ten. The study left out patients who had uncontrolled infection, other autoimmune disease, pregnancy or lactation. The junction had 4 bases not matched to a gene; V was cut back by 0 bases and J by 11 bases. Germline assignment: CDR1 SGHRS and CDR2 YFSETQ. The CDR3 consists of 12 residues.

Sequenced input: blood. The receptor was isolated from a woman aged 18-29 years with Graves' ophthalmopathy. The V and J genes are TRBV5-1 and TRBJ1-1, with 7 bases identical to TRBD1. CDR3 nucleotides: TGCGCCAGCAGCTTGGGACAGGGCAATGCTTTCTTT. This codes for CASSLGQGNAFF.